This T cell receptor (beta chain) emerged from a study of post-analysis software for immune sequencing data. Across the whole study: Several disease courses (relapsing-remitting, secondary progressive and progressive-relapsing) of multiple sclerosis were included. Study-wide results and caveats: Clustering by F measure revealed strong co-clustering among samples prepared together in one batch. The normalized Chao1 diversity of multiple sclerosis patients was significantly lower than that of controls. When patients were compared with controls, about 5 TRBV segments were more frequent, TRBV5-6, TRBV5-1 and TRBV20-1 among them.

Points on this clonotype: Its target is unknown.

The TCR beta cDNA libraries carried unique molecular identifiers. T cells numbering about 0.9 to 11 million yielded cDNA molecules that totaled roughly 500,000. TCRdb passed the PCR reads through MiXCR, listing each CDR3 protein once. Seen here are hundreds of thousands of distinct CDR3 sequences, roughly 30% observed once, and the top ten hold around 0.56%. This CDR3 has 14 residues. Germline loops: CDR1 DFQATT, CDR2 SNEGSKA (reference sequence). The V end was cut by 0 bases, the J end by 4 bases, with 12 bases between. This receptor was taken from a girl under 18 with multiple sclerosis. The sequenced sample was blood. The chain couples TRBV20-1 to TRBJ1-2; unclear D gene. The CDR3, as DNA: TGCAGTGCTAGAGAACTCGGCGGGATCTATGGCTACACCTTC. Residues: CSARELGGIYGYTF.